Following are 19 T cell receptor beta chains from one sample sequenced in a study of T cell responses to AZD1222 COVID-19 vaccine. Produced via immunoSEQ multiplex PCR; TCRdb's table is partial and in-frame only. The table has 95,000 to 100,000 clones, 87% seen once. The sample in question was peripheral blood, obtained 28 days after the second AZD1222 dose. The source is an adult who received the AZD1222 COVID-19 vaccine.

This clone was observed a handful of times. The chain is built from TRBV19 and TRBJ2-1, with D perhaps TRBD1 (5 bases). CDR1 and CDR2 from the germline V gene are LNHDA and SQIVND (reference sequence). The CDR3 covers 14 residues. Trimming shortened V by 5 bases and J by 3 bases, and 11 bases separated the two germline ends. In DNA, the CDR3 is TGTGCCAGTAGTCGACAGACCCTCTACAATGAGCAGTTCTTC. This encodes CASSRQTLYNEQFF.

This chain joins TRBV28 and TRBJ2-7; 10 bases fit TRBD1. The CDR3 consists of 16 residues. Germline trimming cut 3 bases from V and 6 bases from J; bases unmatched to any gene: 11. The germline gives CDR1 MDHEN, CDR2 SYDVKM. The CDR3 protein is CASSLPPGTGAAEQYF. CDR3 coding DNA: TGTGCCAGCAGTTTGCCCCCCGGGACAGGGGCTGCCGAGCAGTACTTC.

The CDR3 region is CAWTTGWQPKDIQYF. CDR3 sequence (DNA): TGTGCCTGGACCACGGGCTGGCAGCCTAAAGACATTCAGTACTTC. The V gene is TRBV30, the J gene TRBJ2-4; no reliable D call. Germline V gives CDR1 GTSNPN, CDR2 SVGIG (reference sequence). CDR3 length: 15 amino acids. V was pared by 4 bases and J by 8 bases, with 21 bases between.

This chain connects TRBV7-3 to TRBJ2-3, with 10 bases identical to TRBD2. The V gene's germline CDR1 is SGHTA and CDR2 FQGTGA. The CDR3 totals 13 residues. V was pared by 8 bases and J by 1 base, with 0 bases of the junction left unmatched. The CDR3 protein is CASGTSGTDTQYF. The CDR3 DNA reads as TGTGCCAGCGGGACTAGCGGCACAGATACGCAGTATTTT.

V gene TRBV24-1 combines with J gene TRBJ1-1; 7 nucleotides align to TRBD1. CDR3 length: 14 amino acids. J was trimmed by 5 bases and V by 7 bases; bases with no gene match: 9. Germline V gene sequence: CDR1 KGHDR, CDR2 SFDVKD. CDR3 nucleotide sequence: TGTGCCACCAGAACAGGGGCCCCGGGGACTGAAGCTTTCTTT. It is translated as CATRTGAPGTEAFF.

Notes on this clone: The germline gene is not matched at one end of the junction; a read error may be the cause. The V and J genes are TRBV4-2 and TRBJ2-1; 7 bases map to TRBD2. From germline, CDR1 is LGHNA and CDR2 YNFKEQ. This CDR3 spans 15 amino acids. CDR3 residues: CASSPSAGAYYEQFF. CDR3 DNA: TGTGCCAGCAGCCCCTCGGCGGGAGCCTACTATGAGCAGTTCTTC.

The rearrangement links TRBV24-1 to TRBJ1-5, with D maybe TRBD1 (5 bases). Germline CDR1 and CDR2: KGHDR and SFDVKD. CDR3 length: 14 amino acids. V was cut by 4 bases and J by 4 bases, with 10 bases left in between. CDR3 protein: CATSDPGTNQPQHF. CDR3 nucleotides: TGTGCCACCAGTGACCCAGGGACTAATCAGCCCCAGCATTTT.

The chain joins TRBV19 to TRBJ1-1; 10 bases agree with TRBD1. The V segment lost 7 bases and the J segment 4 bases; nucleotides outside the gene matches: 12. The CDR3 spans 16 residues. Germline CDR1 reads LNHDA; CDR2 reads SQIVND (reference sequence). The CDR3 sequence is CASTSGDRGLRTEAFF. The CDR3 DNA is TGTGCCAGTACCAGCGGGGACAGGGGTCTGCGCACTGAAGCTTTCTTT.

This clone is a singleton in its sample. The rearrangement joins TRBV5-6 to TRBJ2-3; D unresolved. CDR1 is SGHDT, CDR2 YYEEEE, per germline. The CDR3 runs 14 residues. The V end was cut by 0 bases, the J end by 4 bases, with 9 bases between. As DNA, the CDR3 is TGTGCCAGCAGCTTGGAACCCGGCTCAGATACGCAGTATTTT. Residues: CASSLEPGSDTQYF.

The rearrangement joins TRBV4-1 to TRBJ2-6; D possibly corresponds to TRBD2 (5 bases). CDR3 length equals 16 residues. The germline V and J ends were trimmed by 0 bases and 3 bases, with 9 bases remaining between them. Germline loops: CDR1 MGHRA, CDR2 YSYEKL. The CDR3 nucleotides read TGCGCCAGCAGCCAAGATGGAGGTCTTGGGGCCAACGTCCTGACTTTC. Translating gives CASSQDGGLGANVLTF.

The chain is built from TRBV4-2 and TRBJ2-3; 10 positions match TRBD2. Germline V gene sequence: CDR1 LGHNA, CDR2 YNFKEQ. The CDR3 has 15 residues. The ends lost 0 bases at V and 6 bases at J; junction bases unmatched: 3. CDR3 protein: CASSQETSGKDTQYF. The CDR3 region has the DNA TGTGCCAGCAGCCAAGAAACTAGCGGGAAGGATACGCAGTATTTT.

This sequence joins TRBV6-6 and TRBJ1-2; D possibly corresponds to TRBD1 (6 bases). Germline V gene data show CDR1 as MNHNY and CDR2 as SVGAGI (reference sequence). The germline V and J ends were trimmed by 6 bases and 5 bases, with 13 bases remaining between them. The CDR3 is 13 residues long. CDR3 bases: TGTGCCAGCAGCCAGGGGAGCACATATGGCTACACCTTC. Its translation is CASSQGSTYGYTF.

The chain links TRBV6-5 to TRBJ2-2; tentatively, D is TRBD2 (5 bases). V lost 5 bases and J 7 bases, leaving 14 bases between the germline ends. Germline V CDR1 and CDR2: MNHEY, SVGAGI. The CDR3 length is 14 residues. CDR3 coding DNA: TGTGCCAGCAGTACCCCCGGGGTTGTCGGGGAGCTGTTTTTT. Translated, it gives CASSTPGVVGELFF.

The J gene is TRBJ2-7, the V gene TRBV4-3, with 9 nucleotides matching TRBD2. This CDR3 region has 15 residues. Trimming took 5 bases from V and 7 from J; bases not matched to a gene: 12. CDR1 and CDR2 (germline): LGHNA, YSLEER. CDR3 sequence: CASSSERGRAWEQYF. In nucleotides, the CDR3 is TGCGCCAGCAGCAGTGAGCGCGGGAGGGCGTGGGAGCAGTACTTC.

The chain is built from TRBV5-1 and TRBJ2-1; tentatively, D is TRBD1 (5 bases). Trimming cost V 0 bases and J 4 bases, with 8 bases left between them. Germline V lookup: CDR1 SGHRS, CDR2 YFSETQ. The length of the CDR3 is 14 residues. CDR3 bases: TGCGCCAGCAGCTTGGGGACACTTTACAATGAGCAGTTCTTC. Its translation: CASSLGTLYNEQFF.

A single count supports this clone. The rearrangement uses TRBV5-1 and TRBJ1-1; TRBD1 agrees at 7 bases. CDR1 and CDR2 (germline): SGHRS, YFSETQ. The CDR3 runs to 18 residues. With V trimmed by 1 base and J by 4 bases, 16 bases remained unmatched. The DNA for the CDR3 is TGCGCCAGCAGCTTGAACCCCCTGGGTAGGGGGCGCGGCACTGAAGCTTTCTTT. Amino acid sequence: CASSLNPLGRGRGTEAFF.

The chain has TRBV27 and TRBJ2-2, with TRBD1 matching over 10 bases. The CDR3 contains 16 residues. The germline V gene has CDR1 MNHEY and CDR2 SMNVEV (reference sequence). V was pared by 3 bases and J by 5 bases, with 6 bases of the junction left unmatched. This CDR3 is CASSFQGQGRTGELFF. CDR3 in DNA: TGTGCCAGCAGTTTTCAGGGACAGGGGAGGACCGGGGAGCTGTTTTTT.

V gene TRBV19 combines with J gene TRBJ1-5; no reliable D call. There are 13 residues in the CDR3. V was clipped by 4 bases and J by 7 bases, with 11 bases between them. Germline CDR1 LNHDA, CDR2 SQIVND (reference sequence). CDR3 in amino acids: CASSTSDIQPQHF. The DNA of the CDR3 is TGTGCCAGTAGTACGTCCGACATCCAGCCCCAGCATTTT.

The chain joins TRBV9 to TRBJ2-1; TRBD2 matches 10 bases. V trimming: 0 bases; J trimming: 9 bases; junction bases outside the gene matches: 9. Per the germline V gene, CDR1 is SGDLS and CDR2 is YYNGEE. The CDR3 runs 16 residues. The CDR3 sequence is CASSVATASGSGEQFF. CDR3 nucleotides: TGTGCCAGCAGCGTAGCTACGGCTAGCGGGAGTGGTGAGCAGTTCTTC.